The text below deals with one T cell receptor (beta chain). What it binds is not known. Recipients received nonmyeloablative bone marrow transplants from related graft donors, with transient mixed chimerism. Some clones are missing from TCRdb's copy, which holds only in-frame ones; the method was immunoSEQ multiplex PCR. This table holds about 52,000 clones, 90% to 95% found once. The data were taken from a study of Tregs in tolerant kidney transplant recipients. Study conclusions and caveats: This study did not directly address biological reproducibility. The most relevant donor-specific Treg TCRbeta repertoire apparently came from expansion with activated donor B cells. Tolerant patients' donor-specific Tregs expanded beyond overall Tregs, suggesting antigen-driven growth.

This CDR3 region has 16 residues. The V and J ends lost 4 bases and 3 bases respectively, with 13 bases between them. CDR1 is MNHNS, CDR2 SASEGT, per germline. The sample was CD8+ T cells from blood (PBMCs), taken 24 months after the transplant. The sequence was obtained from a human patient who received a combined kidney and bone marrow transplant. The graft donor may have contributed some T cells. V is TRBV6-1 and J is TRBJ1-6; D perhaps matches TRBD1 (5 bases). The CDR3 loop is CASSGLGQGYNSPLHF. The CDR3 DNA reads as TGTGCCAGCAGTGGCCTTGGGCAGGGCTATAATTCACCCCTCCACTTT.